This is a list of T cell receptor beta chains from one sample in a study of early T cells in non-severe SARS-CoV-2 infection. Each CDR3 protein is one row after TCRdb ran MiXCR on the 5' RACE reads. The sample yields tens of thousands of distinct CDR3 sequences, about 10% seen once. Sequenced material: whole blood. The receptors were sampled from an adult who was a healthcare worker with PCR-confirmed SARS-CoV-2 infection or an uninfected control (not recorded which). Each CDR3 is given with its conserved first and last residue. The D gene is left open where the match is weak. Some rows mark clone size as missing; the rest say once, few, many or name a class of expanded clone.

v_call	d_call	cdr3_length	clone_size	j_call	cdr3_nt	cdr3_aa
TRBV20-1	TRBD2	13	.	TRBJ2-5	TGCAGTGCTTCTAGCGGGAGGGAAGAGACCCAGTACTTC	CSASSGREETQYF
TRBV5-1	TRBD2	14	.	TRBJ2-7	TGCGCCAGCAGCCCGGGAGGCCGGTCAGTCGAGCAGTACTTC	CASSPGGRSVEQYF
TRBV5-1	.	16	.	TRBJ1-1	TGCGCCAGCAGCTTGGGGAGGGGGAATATGAACACTGAAGCTTTCTTT	CASSLGRGNMNTEAFF
TRBV6-2/TRBV6-3	TRBD2	16	many	TRBJ2-2	TGTGCCACCACCCTAGCGGGGGTTTCGAACACCGGGGAGCTGTTTTTT	CATTLAGVSNTGELFF
TRBV6-2/TRBV6-3	.	15	many	TRBJ2-4	TGTGCCAGCAGTTACTCGTTGGTAGCCAAAAACATTCAGTACTTC	CASSYSLVAKNIQYF
TRBV5-6	TRBD2	17	few	TRBJ2-5	TGTGCCAGCAGCTTGGAGTGGAGCGGGGGGGCCGGAGAGACCCAGTACTTC	CASSLEWSGGAGETQYF
TRBV6-5	TRBD1	15	many	TRBJ2-1	TGTGCCAGCAGTACAGGGGGTGTTCACCACAATGAGCAGTTCTTC	CASSTGGVHHNEQFF
TRBV29-1	TRBD2	13	.	TRBJ2-3	TGCAGCGTTGAGACTAGCGGCACAGATACGCAGTATTTT	CSVETSGTDTQYF
TRBV7-9	.	13	many	TRBJ1-1	TGTGCCAGCAGCTTCGGCTTGAACACTGAAGCTTTCTTT	CASSFGLNTEAFF
TRBV29-1	.	13	few	TRBJ1-4	TGCAGCGTTGAGGGAGGGGGTCGTGGAAAACTGTTTTTT	CSVEGGGRGKLFF
TRBV12-3/TRBV12-4	.	14	many	TRBJ2-3	TGTGCCAGCAGTTTCGGGGGCCTCACAGATACGCAGTATTTT	CASSFGGLTDTQYF
TRBV6-1	TRBD1	15	few	TRBJ2-7	TGTGCCAGCAGTGAAGGGACAGGGGACTTATACGAGCAGTACTTC	CASSEGTGDLYEQYF
TRBV10-3	.	12	.	TRBJ1-3	TGTGCCTCCGAAGGGAGTGGAAACACCATATATTTT	CASEGSGNTIYF
TRBV7-9	.	15	few	TRBJ1-2	TGTGCCAGCAGCTTAGCGGGGGGACTGTTATATGGCTACACCTTC	CASSLAGGLLYGYTF
TRBV7-9	.	14	few	TRBJ2-1	TGTGCCAGCAGCCGCCGGGACCGAGCGGATGAGCAGTTCTTC	CASSRRDRADEQFF
TRBV20-1	.	12	.	TRBJ2-3	TGCAGTGCTCACCCACGGGCAGATACGCAGTATTTT	CSAHPRADTQYF
TRBV18	.	13	many	TRBJ2-1	TGTGCCAGCTCACAAACTTCGGACTCTAGAGAGTTCTTC	CASSQTSDSREFF
TRBV7-9	TRBD1	14	few	TRBJ2-3	TGTGCCAGCAGCCCGCGGACAGGGAAAGATACGCAGTATTTT	CASSPRTGKDTQYF
TRBV5-1	TRBD1	14	.	TRBJ1-2	TGCGCCAGCAGCTTCCTGGACAGGGCGGATGGCTACACCTTC	CASSFLDRADGYTF
TRBV5-4	.	16	.	TRBJ1-1	TGTGCCAGCAATCTGTGGGCCTCAGACGGAATGAGGTCAGCTTTCTTT	CASNLWASDGMRSAFF
TRBV5-1	.	13	many	TRBJ2-7	TGCGCCAGCAGTATGGACCCAGGTTACGAGCAGTACTTC	CASSMDPGYEQYF
TRBV7-8	.	14	.	TRBJ1-3	TGTGCCAGCAGCTTAGACCCGAGAGGAAACACCATATATTTT	CASSLDPRGNTIYF
TRBV18	.	13	many	TRBJ2-4	TGTGCCAGCTCACTTAATTCCAAAAACATTCAGTACTTC	CASSLNSKNIQYF
TRBV7-9	.	15	many	TRBJ2-2	TGTGCCAGCAGCGAGAGCTTCGCGAACACCGGGGAGCTGTTTTTT	CASSESFANTGELFF
TRBV7-9	.	13	many	TRBJ2-2	TGTGCCAGCAGCTACATAAACACCGGGGAGCTGTTTTTT	CASSYINTGELFF
TRBV29-1	.	15	.	TRBJ2-7	TGCAGCGTCTCAGGTGGACCGAGGAGTTCCTACGAGCAGTACTTC	CSVSGGPRSSYEQYF
TRBV5-1	TRBD1	13	.	TRBJ2-2	TGCGCCAGCAGCTTACAGGGGGCCGGGGAGCTGTTTTTT	CASSLQGAGELFF
TRBV2	TRBD1	14	many	TRBJ2-3	TGTGCCAGCATGACGACAGGGGGCTTTGATACGCAGTATTTT	CASMTTGGFDTQYF
TRBV25-1	.	15	.	TRBJ2-1	TGTGCCAGCAGTGAACAAGGACACCGAAACTGGGAGCAGTTCTTC	CASSEQGHRNWEQFF
TRBV7-8	.	17	many	TRBJ2-6	TGTGCCAGCAGCCCCGGGGGACCGAAAGGGGGGGCCAACGTCCTGACTTTC	CASSPGGPKGGANVLTF
TRBV5-5	.	14	.	TRBJ1-2	TGTGCCAGCAGCCCCCTACAGGGAAACTATGGCTACACCTTC	CASSPLQGNYGYTF
TRBV7-2	TRBD2	16	.	TRBJ2-1	TGTGCCAGCAGCCCTAGTTGGCTAGCGGGGGTCCTTGGGCAGTTCTTC	CASSPSWLAGVLGQFF
TRBV4-1	.	14	few	TRBJ2-1	TGCGCCAGCAGCCAGCTAGCGCTTAACAATGAGCAGTTCTTC	CASSQLALNNEQFF
TRBV4-1	.	18	few	TRBJ2-3	TGCGCCAGCAGCCAAGAATCTGGTAGCGGAGTTAGCACAGATACGCAGTATTTT	CASSQESGSGVSTDTQYF
TRBV9	.	12	many	TRBJ2-7	TGTGCCAGCAGCGCTGGCCGGGGGGAGCAGTACTTC	CASSAGRGEQYF
TRBV18	.	15	many	TRBJ2-2	TGTGCCAGCTCACTTCAGCGGGCGAACACCGGGGAGCTGTTTTTT	CASSLQRANTGELFF
TRBV3-1	.	11	few	TRBJ2-5	TGTGCCAGCAGCCAAATTGAGACCCAGTACTTC	CASSQIETQYF
TRBV2	TRBD1	15	many	TRBJ2-3	TGTGCCAGCAGGGCAAACAGGGGTGGTCCAGATACGCAGTATTTT	CASRANRGGPDTQYF
TRBV19	.	12	many	TRBJ1-5	TGTGCCAGTAGTGAGCCCCGAAGGCCCCAGCATTTT	CASSEPRRPQHF
TRBV5-1	.	15	.	TRBJ2-2	TGCGCCAGCAGCCCGCCGGGACACCTCACCGGGGAGCTGTTTTTT	CASSPPGHLTGELFF
TRBV7-2	TRBD1	13	few	TRBJ1-2	TGTGCCAGCAGCTTAGCGTCAGGGGGTGGCTACACCTTC	CASSLASGGGYTF
TRBV5-1	.	14	many	TRBJ1-1	TGCGCCAGCAGCTTGGGTCTGGCGGACACTGAAGCTTTCTTT	CASSLGLADTEAFF
TRBV12-3/TRBV12-4	TRBD1	14	few	TRBJ1-4	TGTGCCAGCAGCCCCGGACAGGGTGATGGGAAACTGTTTTTT	CASSPGQGDGKLFF
TRBV2	.	14	many	TRBJ2-7	TGTGCCAGCAGTCCTCCGGGACTGACCTACGAGCAGTACTTC	CASSPPGLTYEQYF
TRBV9	.	15	few	TRBJ2-7	TGTGCCAGCAGCCCAGGGGACTTGGCTTTCTACGAGCAGTACTTC	CASSPGDLAFYEQYF
TRBV14	TRBD1	15	.	TRBJ1-2	TGTGCCAGCAGCCAAGCGGGACAGAATAACTATGGCTACACCTTC	CASSQAGQNNYGYTF
TRBV5-4	.	15	few	TRBJ1-1	TGTGCCAGCAGCTTAGGACAGAAACTGAACACTGAAGCTTTCTTT	CASSLGQKLNTEAFF
TRBV7-6	.	14	.	TRBJ2-7	TGTGCCAGCAGCTTCGGACCCAGCTCCTACGAGCAGTACTTC	CASSFGPSSYEQYF
TRBV9	TRBD2	16	many	TRBJ2-3	TGTGCCAGCAGCGTAGCAACGGGGGGGCGTATAGATACGCAGTATTTT	CASSVATGGRIDTQYF
TRBV12-3/TRBV12-4	TRBD1	14	.	TRBJ1-5	TGTGCCAGCAGTTCAGCAGGGGGGAATCAGCCCCAGCATTTT	CASSSAGGNQPQHF